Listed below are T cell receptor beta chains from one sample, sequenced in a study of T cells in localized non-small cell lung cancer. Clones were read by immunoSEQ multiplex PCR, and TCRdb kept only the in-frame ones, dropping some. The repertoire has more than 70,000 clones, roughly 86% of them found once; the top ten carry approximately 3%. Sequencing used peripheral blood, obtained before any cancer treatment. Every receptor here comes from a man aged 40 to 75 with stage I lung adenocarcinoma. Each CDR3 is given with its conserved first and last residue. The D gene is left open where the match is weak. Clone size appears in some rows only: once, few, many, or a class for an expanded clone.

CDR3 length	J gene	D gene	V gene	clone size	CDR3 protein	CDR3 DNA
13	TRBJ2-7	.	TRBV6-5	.	CASSYGRTYEQYF	TGTGCCAGCAGTTACGGACGAACCTACGAGCAGTACTTC
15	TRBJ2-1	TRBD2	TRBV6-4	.	CASSDSSGSYNEQFF	TGTGCCAGCAGTGACTCTAGCGGGAGTTACAATGAGCAGTTCTTC
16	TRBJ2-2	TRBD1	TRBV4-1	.	CASSPSGTGILGELFF	TGCGCCAGCAGCCCTTCCGGGACAGGGATCCTCGGGGAGCTGTTTTTT
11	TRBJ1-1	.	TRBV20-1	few	CSGTGNTEAFF	TGCAGTGGTACGGGGAACACTGAAGCTTTCTTT
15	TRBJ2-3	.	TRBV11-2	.	CASSPGQPSTDTQYF	TGTGCCAGCAGCCCCGGACAACCGAGCACAGATACGCAGTATTTT
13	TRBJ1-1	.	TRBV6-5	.	CASSYGPRTEAFF	TGTGCCAGCAGTTATGGCCCCCGGACTGAAGCTTTCTTT
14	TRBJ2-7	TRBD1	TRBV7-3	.	CASSWDRGPYEQYF	TGTGCCAGCAGCTGGGACAGGGGGCCCTACGAGCAGTACTTC
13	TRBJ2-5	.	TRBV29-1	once	CSVAPTGPETQYF	TGCAGCGTTGCCCCGACAGGACCAGAGACCCAGTACTTC
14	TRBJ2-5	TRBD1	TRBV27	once	CASSYRGRGETQYF	TGTGCCAGCAGTTACAGGGGGCGCGGAGAGACCCAGTACTTC
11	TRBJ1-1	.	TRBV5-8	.	CASSLNEAAFF	TGTGCCAGCAGCTTGAATGAGGCAGCTTTCTTT